What follows are 32 T cell receptor beta chains derived from one specimen sequenced in a study of cytomegalovirus exposure and HLA in healthy donors. The PCR made use of 60 Vbeta and 13 Jbeta primers. TCRdb's table, derived via immunoSEQ multiplex PCR, lists solely in-frame clones and lacks some. The table includes 200,000 to 250,000 clones, approximately 79% detected once. The sequenced sample consisted of PBMCs. Source of these receptors: a man aged 50 to 60 in good health and CMV-seronegative.

V is TRBV10-3 and J is TRBJ2-7; weak D call: TRBD1 (5 bases). Germline CDR1 and CDR2: ENHRY and SYGVKD. V lost 9 bases and J 0 bases, leaving 12 bases between the germline ends. The CDR3 is 13 residues long. The CDR3 region is CAMQGTDSYEQYF. The DNA of the CDR3 is TGTGCCATGCAGGGTACTGACTCCTACGAGCAGTACTTC.

The V call is TRBV25-1, the J call TRBJ2-7; TRBD2 matches at 12 bases. The trim removed 2 bases at V and 3 bases at J, leaving 5 bases unmatched. CDR1 and CDR2 (germline): MGHDK, SYGVNS. The CDR3 contains 16 residues. The CDR3 bases are TGTGCCAGCAGTGAACGCCTAGCGGGAGGGGGCTACGAGCAGTACTTC. This gives the protein CASSERLAGGGYEQYF.

The gene calls are TRBV6-6 and TRBJ2-7; the D gene is possibly TRBD1 (7 bases). Germline V gene lookup returns CDR1 MNHNY and CDR2 SVGAGI (reference sequence). The CDR3 runs 13 residues. V lost 6 bases and J lost 0, with 9 bases in between. In nucleotides, the CDR3 is TGTGCCAGCAGGCGGGACAGCTCCTACGAGCAGTACTTC. Translating gives CASRRDSSYEQYF.

This chain connects TRBV30 to TRBJ1-2, with TRBD1 as a possible D gene (6 bases). The CDR3 length is 14 residues. Trimming cost V 0 bases and J 5 bases, with 13 bases left between them. Germline V lookup: CDR1 GTSNPN, CDR2 SVGIG (reference sequence). In nucleotides, the CDR3 is TGTGCCTGGAGTGTACGGGGACATCGTTATGGCTACACCTTC. Residues: CAWSVRGHRYGYTF.

This rearrangement joins TRBV29-1 to TRBJ2-1; no reliable D call. Trimming cost V 1 base and J 7 bases, with 8 bases left between them. This CDR3 has 12 amino acids. From germline, CDR1 is SQVTM and CDR2 ANQGSEA. CDR3 sequence reads: CSVEAPLNEQFF. The CDR3 DNA reads TGCAGCGTTGAAGCCCCTTTAAATGAGCAGTTCTTC.

The V and J genes are TRBV19 and TRBJ2-1; 10 bases agree with TRBD1. CDR1 LNHDA and CDR2 SQIVND come from the germline V gene (reference sequence). The CDR3 length is 14 residues. V lost 9 bases and J lost 8; bases outside the gene matches: 10. Here the CDR3 DNA reads TGTGCCAGCACCGACAGGGGGCACAGCGATGAGCAGTTCTTC. Residues: CASTDRGHSDEQFF.

The V and J genes are TRBV11-2 and TRBJ2-1, with TRBD2 as a possible D gene (6 bases). V was clipped by 5 bases and J by 9 bases, with 14 bases between them. Germline assignment: CDR1 SGHAT and CDR2 FQNNGV. The CDR3 contains 13 residues. The CDR3 sequence: CASSRWDSAEQFF. The DNA of the CDR3 is TGTGCCAGCAGCAGATGGGACTCCGCTGAGCAGTTCTTC.

The rearrangement links TRBV2 to TRBJ1-2; D is unresolved. Germline CDR1 and CDR2: SNHLY and FYNNEI. Trimming pared 4 bases from V and 4 bases from J, leaving 10 bases between. The CDR3 has 13 amino acids. This chain's CDR3 is CASSVRAAYGYTF. DNA for the CDR3: TGTGCCAGCAGTGTTCGAGCCGCCTATGGCTACACCTTC.

V usage is TRBV18 and J usage is TRBJ2-7; TRBD2 is a possible D gene (6 bases). Germline-derived CDR1 and CDR2 are KGHSH and LQKENI. Trimming cost V 2 bases and J 3 bases, with 14 bases left between them. The CDR3 extends over 15 amino acids. CDR3 sequence: CASSPSSGTLYEQYF. The CDR3 bases are TGTGCCAGCTCACCAAGTTCAGGGACTCTCTACGAGCAGTACTTC. Complete variable domain (other parts from reference TRBV18 and TRBJ2-7): NAGVMQNPRHLVRRRGQEARLRCSPMKGHSHVYWYRQLPEEGLKFMVYLQKENIIDESGMPKERFSAEFPKEGPSILRIQQVVRGDSAAYFCASSPSSGTLYEQYFGPGTRLTVT.

The chain links TRBV27 to TRBJ2-1, with D possibly matching TRBD1 (6 bases). V was shortened by 4 bases and J by 7 bases, with 11 bases between the two germline ends. CDR3 length: 13 residues. Germline assignment: CDR1 MNHEY and CDR2 SMNVEV (reference sequence). The CDR3 coding sequence is TGTGCCAGCAGTTATCTCAGGGGAAATGAGCAGTTCTTC. The encoded protein is CASSYLRGNEQFF.

Regarding this clone: The same CDR3 is also encoded by other DNA sequences in this sample. V gene TRBV5-1 combines with J gene TRBJ2-7, with D perhaps TRBD2 (7 bases). This CDR3 contains 12 residues. Germline V gene data show CDR1 as SGHRS and CDR2 as YFSETQ. V lost 7 bases and J 5 bases, leaving 13 bases between the germline ends. The CDR3 nucleotides read TGCGCCAGCGCCGAGGGGGGGAACGAGCAGTACTTC. This sequence encodes CASAEGGNEQYF.

This chain links TRBV28 with TRBJ1-5, with 9 bases aligning to TRBD1. Trimming took 7 bases from V and 12 from J; bases not matched to a gene: 10. The CDR3 totals 13 residues. The germline CDR1 and CDR2 sequences are MDHEN and SYDVKM. The DNA for the CDR3 is TGTGCCAGCAACCGACAGGGGGGAGAGTACCAGCATTTT. It encodes CASNRQGGEYQHF. Full variable domain (missing parts from reference TRBV28 and TRBJ1-5): DVKVTQSSRYLVKRTGEKVFLECVQDMDHENMFWYRQDPGLGLRLIYFSYDVKMKEKGDIPEGYSVSREKKERFSLILESASTNQTSMYLCASNRQGGEYQHFGDGTRLSIL.

This rearrangement joins TRBV28 to TRBJ1-2, with a weak D call TRBD1 (6 bases). CDR3 length: 15 residues. V gave up 4 bases and J gave up 4 bases, with 16 bases separating them. The germline V gene has CDR1 MDHEN and CDR2 SYDVKM. CDR3 protein: CASSSAGVEGYGYTF. For the CDR3, the DNA is TGTGCCAGCAGTTCAGCAGGGGTTGAAGGCTATGGCTACACCTTC.

J is TRBJ2-7 and V is TRBV4-2; 9 nucleotides match TRBD2. CDR3 length: 16 residues. V was pared by 2 bases and J by 6 bases, with 11 bases of the junction left unmatched. Germline CDR1 and CDR2: LGHNA and YNFKEQ. The CDR3 sequence: CASSQYPQREESEQYF. In DNA, the CDR3 is TGTGCCAGCAGCCAATATCCTCAGCGGGAGGAATCCGAGCAGTACTTC.

The rearrangement links TRBV28 to TRBJ2-7, with 9 bases fitting TRBD1. This CDR3 has 15 residues. The germline V gene has CDR1 MDHEN and CDR2 SYDVKM. V lost 0 bases, J lost 7 bases, and 7 bases stayed unmatched. The CDR3 region is CASSLWGQGLREQYF. CDR3 in DNA: TGTGCCAGCAGTTTATGGGGACAGGGTCTTCGTGAGCAGTACTTC. The variable domain in full, completed from reference TRBV28 and TRBJ2-7, reads DVKVTQSSRYLVKRTGEKVFLECVQDMDHENMFWYRQDPGLGLRLIYFSYDVKMKEKGDIPEGYSVSREKKERFSLILESASTNQTSMYLCASSLWGQGLREQYFGPGTRLTVT.

The chain carries TRBV4-1 and TRBJ2-1, with D tentatively TRBD2 (6 bases). This CDR3 region has 16 residues. V was pared by 1 base and J by 9 bases, with 19 bases between. Germline values: CDR1 MGHRA, CDR2 YSYEKL. For the CDR3, the DNA is TGCGCCAGCAGCCAAGCCGGGTCACCGGGACTGAGTGAGCAGTTCTTC. Amino acid sequence: CASSQAGSPGLSEQFF.

The chain recombines TRBV30 with TRBJ2-2; weak D call: TRBD2 (6 bases). Trimming stripped 3 bases from V and 6 bases from J, with 8 bases between. CDR1 is GTSNPN and CDR2 is SVGIG in the germline V gene (reference sequence). The CDR3 has 12 amino acids. CDR3 sequence: CAWRGGPGELFF. CDR3 DNA: TGTGCCTGGAGGGGGGGTCCCGGGGAGCTGTTTTTT.

The chain recombines TRBV4-1 with TRBJ2-7, with 8 bases lining up with TRBD1. Per the germline V gene, CDR1 is MGHRA and CDR2 is YSYEKL. This CDR3 contains 13 residues. The trim removed 1 base at V and 5 bases at J, leaving 1 base unmatched. CDR3 DNA sequence: TGCGCCAGCAGCCAAGCAGGGGGCAACGAGCAGTACTTC. Amino acid sequence: CASSQAGGNEQYF.

This chain's CDR3 is CASSPDRGDGYTF. In DNA, the CDR3 is TGTGCCAGTAGCCCGGACAGGGGAGATGGCTACACCTTC. The chain uses TRBV19 and TRBJ1-2, with TRBD1 matching over 9 bases. Germline V gene data show CDR1 as LNHDA and CDR2 as SQIVND (reference sequence). The CDR3 totals 13 residues. V lost 6 bases, J lost 6 bases, and 5 bases stayed unmatched.

The V call is TRBV27, the J call TRBJ1-3, with 7 bases aligning to TRBD1. CDR3 length equals 15 residues. The ends lost 6 bases at V and 3 bases at J; junction bases unmatched: 8. Germline loops: CDR1 MNHEY, CDR2 SMNVEV (reference sequence). The CDR3 sequence: CASRETTGLGNTIYF. The CDR3 DNA reads as TGTGCCAGCAGAGAGACGACAGGGCTTGGAAACACCATATATTTT.

The table lists this clone with a few counts. The chain uses TRBV19 and TRBJ2-1; 9 bases fit TRBD2. Germline CDR1 is LNHDA and CDR2 is SQIVND (reference sequence). The CDR3 sequence is 16 residues long. Trimming took 4 bases from V and 7 from J; bases not matched to a gene: 11. CDR3 in DNA: TGTGCCAGTAGTACTGCGTCTAGCGGGATGGGGAATGAGCAGTTCTTC. Encoded protein: CASSTASSGMGNEQFF.

This clone was counted only a few times. The chain recombines TRBV6-5 with TRBJ2-3, with D possibly being TRBD1 (6 bases). Trimming shortened V by 6 bases and J by 0 bases, and 10 bases separated the two germline ends. Germline V lookup: CDR1 MNHEY, CDR2 SVGAGI. CDR3 length: 14 amino acids. The CDR3 loop reads CASSRGISTDTQYF. The CDR3 DNA reads TGTGCCAGCAGCAGGGGAATTAGCACAGATACGCAGTATTTT.

The chain recombines TRBV11-2 with TRBJ2-3; D ambiguous. This CDR3 is 14 amino acids long. V was pared by 3 bases and J by 0 bases, with 7 bases between. Germline V gene lookup returns CDR1 SGHAT and CDR2 FQNNGV. The CDR3 sequence is CASSLTISTDTQYF. DNA of the CDR3: TGTGCCAGCAGCTTGACAATTAGCACAGATACGCAGTATTTT.

The chain carries TRBV13 and TRBJ2-2; 12 bases align to TRBD2. The V gene end was trimmed by 2 bases and the J gene end by 6 bases; junction bases not matched to a gene: 1. Germline lookup yields CDR1 PRHDT and CDR2 FYEKMQ (reference sequence). The CDR3 is 15 amino acids. The chain's CDR3 is CASSLLAGGSGELFF. CDR3 DNA: TGTGCCAGCAGCTTACTAGCGGGAGGGTCCGGGGAGCTGTTTTTT.

This chain uses TRBV7-6 with TRBJ2-3; D may be TRBD2 (5 bases). CDR1 SGHVS and CDR2 FNYEAQ come from the germline V gene. This CDR3 has 15 residues. Trimming removed 0 bases from V and 1 base from J, with 8 bases in between. CDR3 amino acids: CASSLAGGRTDTQYF. In DNA form, the CDR3 reads TGTGCCAGCAGCTTAGCTGGCGGGCGCACAGATACGCAGTATTTT. The complete variable domain, with remaining parts taken from reference TRBV7-6 and TRBJ2-3, reads GAGVSQSPRYKVTKRGQDVALRCDPISGHVSLYWYRQALGQGPEFLTYFNYEAQQDKSGLPNDRFSAERPEGSISTLTIQRTEQRDSAMYRCASSLAGGRTDTQYFGPGTRLTVL.

This chain uses TRBV5-4 with TRBJ2-7; 14 bases are shared with TRBD2. This CDR3 region has 15 residues. V trimming: 5 bases; J trimming: 4 bases; junction bases outside the gene matches: 5. Germline CDR1 reads SGHNT; CDR2 reads YYREEE (reference sequence). CDR3 protein: CASSRLAGGPYEQYF. In DNA form, the CDR3 reads TGTGCCAGCAGTAGACTAGCGGGAGGGCCATACGAGCAGTACTTC.

The V gene is TRBV4-1, the J gene TRBJ2-2, with 11 bases fitting TRBD1. The V gene end was trimmed by 5 bases and the J gene end by 7 bases; junction bases not matched to a gene: 9. CDR1 and CDR2 (germline): MGHRA, YSYEKL. CDR3 length: 16 residues. The CDR3 DNA sequence: TGCGCCAGCAGCGGAATGGACAGGGGGCTCGGCGGGGAGCTGTTTTTT. Its translation: CASSGMDRGLGGELFF.

In this sample, this clone turned up many times. The rearrangement joins TRBV25-1 to TRBJ2-1; 11 positions agree with TRBD1. Trimming removed 7 bases from V and 4 bases from J; junction bases left unmatched: 3. The CDR3 is made up of 14 amino acids. Germline V gene sequence: CDR1 MGHDK, CDR2 SYGVNS. CDR3 DNA: TGTGCCAGCACCGGGACAGGGGGTTACAATGAGCAGTTCTTC. This encodes CASTGTGGYNEQFF.

J is TRBJ1-2 and V is TRBV5-1; 9 positions match TRBD1. This CDR3 is 12 amino acids long. V was clipped by 4 bases and J by 10 bases; unmatched bases: 5. CDR1 is SGHRS and CDR2 is YFSETQ in the germline V gene. CDR3 sequence: CASSPGQGLYTF. The CDR3 region has the DNA TGCGCCAGCAGCCCGGGACAGGGCCTCTACACCTTC.

The chain couples TRBV11-2 to TRBJ2-3, with 7 bases matching TRBD1. Trimming removed 4 bases from V and 4 bases from J; junction bases left unmatched: 2. The germline gives CDR1 SGHAT, CDR2 FQNNGV. This CDR3 comprises 13 residues. The DNA of the CDR3 is TGTGCCAGCAGCTGGGGACAGTCAGATACGCAGTATTTT. Its protein product is CASSWGQSDTQYF. Together with reference TRBV11-2 and TRBJ2-3, the CDR3 gives the full variable domain: EAGVAQSPRYKIIEKRQSVAFWCNPISGHATLYWYQQILGQGPKLLIQFQNNGVVDDSQLPKDRFSAERLKGVDSTLKIQPAKLEDSAVYLCASSWGQSDTQYFGPGTRLTVL.

This clone has a handful of counts. CDR3 in DNA: TGTGCCAGCAGCTACCACACAGGGGTAGGCACTGAAGCTTTCTTT. Translating it yields CASSYHTGVGTEAFF. The chain is built from TRBV5-8 and TRBJ1-1, with TRBD1 identical over 7 bases. The CDR3 has 15 amino acids. Germline loops: CDR1 SGHTS, CDR2 YDEGEE. With V trimmed by 3 bases and J by 4 bases, 9 bases remained unmatched. The variable domain in full, completed from reference TRBV5-8 and TRBJ1-1, reads EAGVTQSPTHLIKTRGQQATLRCSPISGHTSVYWYQQALGLGLQFLLWYDEGEERNRGNFPPRFSGRQFPNYSSELNVNALELEDSALYLCASSYHTGVGTEAFFGQGTRLTVV.

This chain uses TRBV11-2 with TRBJ2-7, with D possibly matching TRBD2 (6 bases). With 0 bases removed from V and 0 bases from J, the gap between germline ends came to 9 bases. Germline V lookup: CDR1 SGHAT, CDR2 FQNNGV. There are 15 residues in the CDR3. The CDR3 DNA sequence: TGTGCCAGCAGCTTAGAGGGACTGATCTCCTACGAGCAGTACTTC. It translates to CASSLEGLISYEQYF.